Below, 24 T cell receptor beta chains from the same sample are listed, as sequenced in a study of blood T cells in healthy people across ages. A second 7 to 11 cycle PCR used barcoded and J-beta primers. Each CDR3 protein gets one entry after TCRdb re-called the 5' RACE reads with MiXCR. The sample lists just under 550,000 distinct CDR3 sequences; around 24% were seen once. These same data were also listed under a study on T cells of mothers and their children.

What was sequenced was blood. The receptors derive from a boy under 18 in good health.

The chain uses TRBV11-2 and TRBJ2-1; 11 bases match TRBD2. The CDR3 length is 19 residues. CDR1 and CDR2 (germline): SGHAT, FQNNGV. The V gene end was trimmed by 1 base and the J gene end by 8 bases; junction bases not matched to a gene: 16. CDR3 protein: CASSLGIAGGPYRFDEQFF. For the CDR3, the DNA is TGTGCCAGCAGCTTAGGGATAGCGGGAGGGCCGTATAGATTCGATGAGCAGTTCTTC.

This clonotype has a handful of counts. J is TRBJ2-2 and V is TRBV20-1; no clear D. This CDR3 region has 13 residues. Germline loops: CDR1 DFQATT, CDR2 SNEGSKA (reference sequence). V lost 0 bases, J lost 3 bases, and 5 bases lay in between. As DNA, the CDR3 is TGCAGTGCTAGAGACTGGGACACCGGGGAGCTGTTTTTT. It codes for CSARDWDTGELFF.

This clonotype has a handful of counts. The rearrangement uses TRBV12-3 or TRBV12-4 and TRBJ1-1, with TRBD1 as a possible D gene (5 bases). V dropped 10 bases and J dropped 4 bases, with 16 bases sitting between them. The CDR3 runs to 13 residues. The CDR3 region is CATAGGSGTEAFF. DNA for the CDR3: TGTGCCACCGCGGGGGGTTCGGGCACTGAAGCTTTCTTT.

V usage is TRBV19 and J usage is TRBJ2-3; no clear D. Germline values: CDR1 LNHDA, CDR2 SQIVND (reference sequence). This CDR3 is built from 14 residues. With 3 bases removed from V and 2 bases from J, the gap between germline ends came to 9 bases. CDR3 sequence: CASSIAIYTDTQYF. The CDR3 nucleotides are TGTGCCAGTAGTATTGCTATATACACAGATACGCAGTATTTT.

The rearrangement joins TRBV29-1 to TRBJ1-2, with D tentatively TRBD1 (6 bases). Germline V gene data show CDR1 as SQVTM and CDR2 as ANQGSEA. Trimming took off 3 bases at V and 4 bases at J, with 12 bases between the two ends. The CDR3 consists of 13 residues. In nucleotides, the CDR3 is TGCAGCGTTGATATAGGAGGGGGCTATGGCTACACCTTC. Translated: CSVDIGGGYGYTF.

The rearrangement uses TRBV21-1 and TRBJ2-6; no check of the table's D call, TRBD2, against the DNA was made. TRBV21-1 is shown as a pseudogene. CDR3 size: 19 residues. In nucleotides, the CDR3 is TGTGCCAGCTGTACCACTGCACTAGCGGGAGATTTTGGGGCCAACGTCCTGACTTTC. Protein product: CASCTTALAGDFGANVLTF.

The J gene is TRBJ2-2, the V gene TRBV5-5, with D maybe TRBD2 (5 bases). CDR1 and CDR2 from the germline V gene are SGHKS and YYEKEE (reference sequence). The CDR3 sequence is 13 residues long. Deletions cut 4 bases from V and 6 bases from J, with 10 bases between. CDR3 in DNA: TGTGCCAGCAGCCGGACTCTACCCGGGGAGCTGTTTTTT. Its protein product is CASSRTLPGELFF.

This clonotype appeared a few times. The chain uses TRBV10-3 and TRBJ2-7, with D possibly matching TRBD1 (6 bases). The V gene's germline CDR1 is ENHRY and CDR2 SYGVKD. The CDR3 is made up of 12 amino acids. The V gene lost 8 bases and the J gene lost 1 base, with 9 bases spanning the gap. This CDR3 reads CAIQDRSYEQYF. The CDR3 DNA follows: TGTGCCATCCAAGACAGGTCCTACGAGCAGTACTTC.

A note on this clonotype: Here the CDR3 omits its conserved ending phenylalanine or tryptophan, so a read error is the likely source. V and J are TRBV7-9 and TRBJ2-5, with 14 positions matching TRBD2. Trimming at V came to 4 bases and at J to 4 bases, leaving 14 bases not matched to a gene. This CDR3 contains 19 residues. Looked up from germline, CDR1 is SEHNR and CDR2 is FQNEAQ (reference sequence). In nucleotides, the CDR3 is TGTGCCAGCAGCTCAACTGGGACTAGCGGGGGACCGGGTGGAGAGACCCAGTACCTC. This codes for CASSSTGTSGGPGGETQYL.

V usage is TRBV4-1 and J usage is TRBJ2-2, with 10 bases aligning to TRBD1. The length of the CDR3 is 17 residues. Germline assignment: CDR1 MGHRA and CDR2 YSYEKL. Trimming cost V 4 bases and J 7 bases; bases outside gene matches: 12. The chain's CDR3 is CASSLLDRGLFDGELFF. DNA of the CDR3: TGCGCCAGCAGCCTACTAGACAGGGGGCTGTTCGACGGGGAGCTGTTTTTT.

The chain carries TRBV28 and TRBJ2-5; TRBD1 might be the D (5 bases). CDR3 length equals 13 residues. Germline loops: CDR1 MDHEN, CDR2 SYDVKM. The ends were cut back, 10 bases at V and 0 bases at J, with 12 bases in the middle. CDR3 sequence: CATHRIHQETQYF. In nucleotides, the CDR3 is TGTGCCACCCACAGGATCCACCAAGAGACCCAGTACTTC. The full variable domain, in which reference TRBV28 and TRBJ2-5 provide the parts outside the CDR3, is DVKVTQSSRYLVKRTGEKVFLECVQDMDHENMFWYRQDPGLGLRLIYFSYDVKMKEKGDIPEGYSVSREKKERFSLILESASTNQTSMYLCATHRIHQETQYFGPGTRLLVL.

This clonotype was counted only a few times. This sequence joins TRBV28 and TRBJ2-7; 13 bases are shared with TRBD2. Germline CDR1 MDHEN, CDR2 SYDVKM. The CDR3 loop spans 16 amino acids. Germline trimming cut 5 bases from V and 1 base from J; bases unmatched to any gene: 5. The CDR3 loop reads CASSPRLAGGSYEQYF. The DNA of the CDR3 is TGTGCCAGCAGTCCTCGACTAGCGGGAGGATCCTACGAGCAGTACTTC.

In its sample, this clonotype was seen a few times. The rearrangement links TRBV3-1 to TRBJ1-1; maybe TRBD1 (5 bases). The CDR3 has 16 amino acids. V shed 2 bases and J shed 1 base, with 14 bases lying between them. The V gene's germline CDR1 is LGHDT and CDR2 YNNKEL (reference sequence). CDR3 residues: CASSQSLGRPNTEAFF. The CDR3 DNA reads as TGTGCCAGCAGCCAATCCCTGGGACGGCCGAACACTGAAGCTTTCTTT.

This clonotype occurred many times. V gene TRBV3-1 combines with J gene TRBJ2-5; TRBD2 aligns across 11 bases. CDR3 length: 13 residues. V was pared by 7 bases and J by 3 bases, with 1 base of the junction left unmatched. Germline V CDR1 and CDR2: LGHDT, YNNKEL (reference sequence). The DNA for the CDR3 is TGTGCCAGCACGGGACTAGCGGAAGAGACCCAGTACTTC. Its protein is CASTGLAEETQYF.

This clonotype has just one count. This rearrangement joins TRBV12-3 or TRBV12-4 to TRBJ2-1; D remains unclear. This CDR3 is built from 11 residues. V dropped 8 bases and J dropped 7 bases, with 9 bases sitting between them. The CDR3: CASGPRNEQFF. CDR3 DNA sequence: TGTGCCAGCGGTCCCCGGAATGAGCAGTTCTTC.

This clonotype was observed a few times. A much larger clone sits a single nucleotide away, making a read error possible. The rearrangement links TRBV7-2 to TRBJ1-3, with D unclear. The CDR3 contains 14 residues. Germline V gene sequence: CDR1 SGHTA, CDR2 FQGNSA. In nucleotides, the CDR3 is TGTGCCACCAGTCGGACGGTCTCTGGAAACACCACATATTTT. It translates to CATSRTVSGNTTYF.

The V gene is TRBV20-1, the J gene TRBJ2-1; 7 bases line up with TRBD1. This CDR3 is 16 amino acids long. V shed 5 bases, J shed 4 bases, and the junction held 14 bases outside the gene matches. Germline V gene sequence: CDR1 DFQATT, CDR2 SNEGSKA (reference sequence). Here the CDR3 DNA reads TGCAGTGCTGGGCCGGGACAGAGCCCTACTTACAATGAGCAGTTCTTC. As protein: CSAGPGQSPTYNEQFF.

The J gene is TRBJ2-2, the V gene TRBV9; the D gene is possibly TRBD2 (5 bases). Germline V gene lookup returns CDR1 SGDLS and CDR2 YYNGEE. CDR3 length: 18 amino acids. The V and J ends lost 0 bases and 0 bases respectively, with 15 bases between them. The DNA of the CDR3 is TGTGCCAGCAGCGTAGTTGCGGACGGGGAAACGAACACCGGGGAGCTGTTTTTT. The encoded protein is CASSVVADGETNTGELFF.

The chain employs TRBV5-1 and TRBJ2-7, with TRBD2 identical over 8 bases. The CDR3 extends over 16 amino acids. Trimming took 0 bases from V and 0 from J; bases not matched to a gene: 5. Germline V CDR1 and CDR2: SGHRS, YFSETQ. The DNA for the CDR3 is TGCGCCAGCAGCTTGGCCAGCGGGGGAAGCTCCTACGAGCAGTACTTC. Translating gives CASSLASGGSSYEQYF.

This clonotype was detected only a few times. The chain couples TRBV4-1 to TRBJ1-2; D is perhaps TRBD1 (6 bases). The CDR3 runs to 15 residues. Germline values: CDR1 MGHRA, CDR2 YSYEKL. V gave up 2 bases and J gave up 4 bases, with 14 bases separating them. The CDR3 DNA is TGCGCCAGCAGCCAATGGGGGGCAGGTAGCTATGGCTACACCTTC. Residues: CASSQWGAGSYGYTF.

This clonotype has only a few counts. The rearrangement links TRBV7-9 to TRBJ1-2; no clear D gene. Trimming pared 5 bases from V and 5 bases from J, leaving 12 bases between. Germline V CDR1 and CDR2: SEHNR, FQNEAQ (reference sequence). CDR3 length equals 13 residues. For the CDR3, the DNA is TGTGCCAGCAGCAACCCGGGATTTTATGGCTACACCTTC. Amino acids: CASSNPGFYGYTF.

Regarding this clonotype: One base away lies a much larger clone, so this may be a sequencing read error. J is TRBJ2-5 and V is TRBV6-4, with 8 positions matching TRBD1. This CDR3 has 14 amino acids. J gave up 14 bases and V 5 bases, and 16 bases lay outside the gene matches. In germline, CDR1 is MRHNA, CDR2 SNTAGT. The CDR3 is CASSPGQGSDEHYF. CDR3 in DNA: TGTGCCAGCAGTCCCGGACAGGGTTCAGACGAGCACTACTTC.

This clonotype was detected only a few times. V gene TRBV7-9 combines with J gene TRBJ1-2; D ambiguous. The CDR3 runs 12 residues. Trimming took off 6 bases at V and 4 bases at J, with 9 bases between the two ends. Germline CDR1 SEHNR, CDR2 FQNEAQ (reference sequence). The CDR3 DNA sequence: TGTGCCAGCAGACGGGCGGGCTATGGCTACACCTTC. Its translation: CASRRAGYGYTF.

This clonotype was counted only a few times. The V and J genes are TRBV5-5 and TRBJ1-4; a weak D match, TRBD1 (5 bases). Germline V lookup: CDR1 SGHKS, CDR2 YYEKEE (reference sequence). The CDR3 extends over 18 amino acids. The germline V and J ends were trimmed by 4 bases and 1 base, with 20 bases remaining between them. The CDR3 is CASSTRSTDILTNEKLFF. Here the CDR3 DNA reads TGTGCCAGCAGCACCCGATCGACAGATATTTTAACTAATGAAAAACTGTTTTTT.